The 28 T cell receptor beta chains below all came from one sample that was sequenced in a study of blood T cell repertoires in COVID-19 (dated by TCRdb to 2018 to 2020). Receptor amplification or capture employed the immunoSEQ multiplex PCR assay. TCRdb re-hosts the immuneACCESS table, in-frame sequences only. Its copies lack some clones; in the studies checked, an unresolved V gene accounts for under half of them, and the cause for the rest is not known. The sample table lists 150,000 to 200,000 clones, around 83% of them with a count of one. The top ten constitute 0.99% of the sample. The material sequenced was peripheral blood. The receptors were gathered from a man younger than 35 with acute or convalescent COVID-19.

The chain has TRBV6-5 and TRBJ2-7; a possible D gene is TRBD2 (6 bases). The V and J ends lost 6 bases and 2 bases respectively, with 14 bases between them. Germline-derived CDR1 and CDR2 are MNHEY and SVGAGI. The CDR3 contains 14 residues. CDR3 in amino acids: CASSPRESPYEQYV. The CDR3 DNA reads as TGTGCCAGCAGCCCCCGGGAGAGTCCCTACGAGCAGTACGTC.

This clone was seen a handful of times. The chain couples TRBV10-2 to TRBJ2-7, with 8 bases fitting TRBD2. Trimming at V came to 3 bases and at J to 5 bases, leaving 9 bases not matched to a gene. This CDR3 comprises 15 residues. Germline V gene data show CDR1 as WSHSY and CDR2 as SAAADI. The CDR3 DNA reads as TGCGCCAGCAGTGAAACCTACGGGGGGGTCCACGAGCAGTACTTC. It specifies CASSETYGGVHEQYF.

The chain combines TRBV11-2 with TRBJ2-2; D remains ambiguous. This CDR3 contains 17 residues. V lost 2 bases and J lost 3, with 16 bases in between. The germline CDR1 and CDR2 sequences are SGHAT and FQNNGV. The CDR3 nucleotides read TGTGCCAGCAGCTTATTTTCACTGTCTACCTACACCGGGGAGCTGTTTTTT. It codes for CASSLFSLSTYTGELFF.

The genes are TRBV7-3 and TRBJ2-3; 9 bases agree with TRBD2. The V gene end was trimmed by 5 bases and the J gene end by 6 bases; junction bases not matched to a gene: 9. Germline lookup yields CDR1 SGHTA and CDR2 FQGTGA. The CDR3 runs to 15 residues. The CDR3 bases are TGTGCCAGCAGCCCGGGGGCTAGCGGGGTGGATACGCAGTATTTT. Residues: CASSPGASGVDTQYF.

The chain carries TRBV29-1 and TRBJ1-1; weak D call: TRBD1 (5 bases). The CDR3 has 15 residues. CDR1 and CDR2 from the germline V gene are SQVTM and ANQGSEA. V lost 0 bases and J lost 3, with 14 bases in between. The CDR3 here is CSVEDLAGRYTEAFF. DNA of the CDR3: TGCAGCGTTGAAGATTTGGCAGGGAGGTACACTGAAGCTTTCTTT.

CDR3 sequence reads: CASTFMDRGSGNTIYF. In DNA form, the CDR3 reads TGTGCCAGCACCTTCATGGACAGGGGCTCTGGAAACACCATATATTTT. This chain connects TRBV7-2 to TRBJ1-3, with 9 bases identical to TRBD1. Unmatched junction bases numbered 7, after V lost 7 bases and J lost 0 bases. Germline lookup yields CDR1 SGHTA and CDR2 FQGNSA. The CDR3 runs 16 residues.

The J gene is TRBJ2-5, the V gene TRBV25-1, with a possible D match to TRBD2 (6 bases). V gave up 5 bases and J gave up 1 base, with 14 bases separating them. The V gene's germline CDR1 is MGHDK and CDR2 SYGVNS. The CDR3 sequence is 15 residues long. The CDR3 sequence: CASSKARRGQETQYF. The DNA of the CDR3 is TGTGCCAGCAGTAAGGCCCGGCGGGGCCAAGAGACCCAGTACTTC. Based on the CDR3 plus reference TRBV25-1 and TRBJ2-5, the full variable domain is EADIYQTPRYLVIGTGKKITLECSQTMGHDKMYWYQQDPGMELHLIHYSYGVNSTEKGDLSSESTVSRIRTEHFPLTLESARPSHTSQYLCASSKARRGQETQYFGPGTRLLVL.

The V and J genes are TRBV4-1 and TRBJ2-7, with D possibly matching TRBD2 (6 bases). Per the germline V gene, CDR1 is MGHRA and CDR2 is YSYEKL. The CDR3 spans 15 residues. V gave up 1 base and J gave up 4 bases, with 14 bases separating them. The CDR3 spells CASSQVAGILYEQYF. In DNA form, the CDR3 reads TGCGCCAGCAGCCAAGTGGCGGGGATTCTTTACGAGCAGTACTTC.

The genes are TRBV19 and TRBJ2-3; weak D call: TRBD2 (5 bases). Germline loops: CDR1 LNHDA, CDR2 SQIVND (reference sequence). Between the trimmed V and J ends, which lost 6 bases and 0 bases, there was a span of 10 bases. The CDR3 sequence is 14 residues long. This CDR3 reads CASREAASTDTQYF. DNA of the CDR3: TGTGCCAGTAGGGAGGCAGCTAGCACAGATACGCAGTATTTT.

The chain joins TRBV2 to TRBJ1-3, with D unresolved. Trimming took off 6 bases at V and 0 bases at J, with 15 bases between the two ends. The germline gives CDR1 SNHLY, CDR2 FYNNEI. The CDR3 is made up of 16 amino acids. CDR3 sequence (DNA): TGTGCCAGCAGCCCCCAAGACACCTACTCTGGAAACACCATATATTTT. Protein sequence: CASSPQDTYSGNTIYF. The full variable domain, rest sourced from reference TRBV2 and TRBJ1-3, is EPEVTQTPSHQVTQMGQEVILRCVPISNHLYFYWYRQILGQKVEFLVSFYNNEISEKSEIFDDQFSVERPDGSNFTLKIRSTKLEDSAMYFCASSPQDTYSGNTIYFGEGSWLTVV.

This chain joins TRBV7-3 and TRBJ2-5, with TRBD1 matching over 7 bases. The CDR3 covers 14 residues. The V gene end was trimmed by 1 base and the J gene end by 5 bases; junction bases not matched to a gene: 4. CDR1 SGHTA and CDR2 FQGTGA come from the germline V gene. The CDR3 protein is CASSLNSRGETQYF. The CDR3, as DNA: TGTGCCAGCAGCTTAAATTCCAGGGGGGAGACCCAGTACTTC.

The J gene is TRBJ2-1, the V gene TRBV6-2 or TRBV6-3; D might be TRBD2 (5 bases). The ends were cut back, 6 bases at V and 4 bases at J, with 19 bases in the middle. Germline CDR1 and CDR2: MNHEY and SVGEGT. This CDR3 is built from 16 residues. The CDR3 DNA sequence: TGTGCCAGCAGCTCATCGGCAGCGGCGAAATACAATGAGCAGTTCTTC. Protein product: CASSSSAAAKYNEQFF.

This clone occurred a few times. The chain uses TRBV4-1 and TRBJ2-3, with 8 bases identical to TRBD2. V trimming: 3 bases; J trimming: 0 bases; junction bases outside the gene matches: 5. This CDR3 is 16 amino acids long. Looked up from germline, CDR1 is MGHRA and CDR2 is YSYEKL. CDR3 protein: CASSHSLAGSTDTQYF. DNA of the CDR3: TGCGCCAGCAGCCATTCTTTAGCGGGAAGCACAGATACGCAGTATTTT.

This clone was recorded once. This rearrangement joins TRBV5-6 to TRBJ2-7; D is unresolved. This CDR3 contains 13 residues. The V gene lost 3 bases and the J gene lost 1 base, with 8 bases spanning the gap. Germline CDR1 SGHDT, CDR2 YYEEEE. For the CDR3, the DNA is TGTGCCAGCAGCTCCCTGCGGTCCTACGAGCAGTACGTC. Amino acid sequence: CASSSLRSYEQYV.

This rearrangement joins TRBV2 to TRBJ1-1; tentatively, D is TRBD1 (5 bases). This CDR3 comprises 13 residues. V gave up 6 bases and J gave up 1 base, with 9 bases separating them. Per germline, CDR1 SNHLY and CDR2 FYNNEI. CDR3 bases: TGTGCCAGCAGGTTTGGACAGAACACTGAAGCTTTCTTT. Translated, it gives CASRFGQNTEAFF.

The rearrangement joins TRBV2 to TRBJ2-7; D call uncertain. This CDR3 region has 12 residues. The germline gives CDR1 SNHLY, CDR2 FYNNEI. Deletions cut 2 bases from V and 4 bases from J, with 6 bases between. The CDR3 is CASSEREYEQYF. The CDR3 bases are TGTGCCAGCAGTGAAAGAGAATACGAGCAGTACTTC.

The rearrangement uses TRBV7-9 and TRBJ2-1; 12 bases are shared with TRBD2. Germline V gives CDR1 SEHNR, CDR2 FQNEAQ (reference sequence). The CDR3 extends over 14 amino acids. The V gene end was trimmed by 5 bases and the J gene end by 6 bases; junction bases not matched to a gene: 2. CDR3 sequence (DNA): TGTGCCAGCAGCGCGGGACTAGCGGGCAATGAGCAGTTCTTC. This translates into CASSAGLAGNEQFF.

The V and J genes are TRBV30 and TRBJ2-1; 9 bases agree with TRBD2. V was pared by 6 bases and J by 8 bases, with 8 bases of the junction left unmatched. This CDR3 spans 13 amino acids. Germline lookup yields CDR1 GTSNPN and CDR2 SVGIG (reference sequence). The CDR3: CACLGGGADEQFF. CDR3 bases: TGTGCCTGCCTGGGCGGGGGGGCCGATGAGCAGTTCTTC.

The V gene is TRBV10-1, the J gene TRBJ2-1; the match to TRBD2 covers 12 bases. Germline V gene sequence: CDR1 WNHNN, CDR2 SYGVQD (reference sequence). The CDR3 is made up of 16 amino acids. V shed 2 bases and J 8 bases; nucleotides not matched to a gene: 7. The CDR3 DNA reads as TGCGCCAGCAGTGAGCGGCTAGCGGGGGGGCGGGATGAGCAGTTCTTC. It yields the protein CASSERLAGGRDEQFF.

The rearrangement links TRBV11-1 to TRBJ1-6; no firm D call. The CDR3 is 15 residues long. Germline V gives CDR1 SGHAT, CDR2 FQDESV (reference sequence). Trimming removed 5 bases from V and 9 bases from J, with 17 bases in between. The CDR3 region has the DNA TGTGCCAGCAGCCCATCACTAATCGGCGGTTCACCCCTCCACTTT. It translates to CASSPSLIGGSPLHF.

The chain is built from TRBV20-1 and TRBJ1-5, with TRBD1 matching 9 bases. Germline V gene sequence: CDR1 DFQATT, CDR2 SNEGSKA (reference sequence). This CDR3 spans 18 amino acids. V lost 3 bases and J lost 0; bases outside the gene matches: 12. The CDR3 coding sequence is TGCAGTGCTAGTCCGGACAGGGGCGACCCTCTTAGCAATCAGCCCCAGCATTTT. It translates to CSASPDRGDPLSNQPQHF.

The V call is TRBV3-1 (or the pseudogene TRBV3-2), the J call TRBJ2-5, with D perhaps matching TRBD1 (5 bases). The V end was cut by 0 bases, the J end by 5 bases, with 16 bases between. This CDR3 is built from 16 residues. Germline CDR1 is LGHDT and CDR2 is YNNKEL (reference sequence). The DNA for the CDR3 is TGTGCCAGCAGCCAAGAAGTGGGGCTAGGCGGCGAGACCCAGTACTTC. This translates into CASSQEVGLGGETQYF.

This chain uses TRBV15 with TRBJ2-1, with 8 bases matching TRBD2. Trimming removed 1 base from V and 4 bases from J; junction bases left unmatched: 3. Germline CDR1 and CDR2: LNHNV and YYDKDF (reference sequence). The CDR3 totals 15 residues. CDR3 DNA: TGTGCCACCAGCAGAGCGCGGGGGGTTTACAATGAGCAGTTCTTC. Its translation is CATSRARGVYNEQFF.

The rearrangement joins TRBV2 to TRBJ2-3; 9 bases are a match to TRBD1. The J segment lost 5 bases and the V segment lost 3 bases, leaving 6 bases of the junction unmatched. The CDR3 has 15 residues. Germline V gene lookup returns CDR1 SNHLY and CDR2 FYNNEI. CDR3 loop: CASSDRGQGKDTQYF. CDR3 DNA: TGTGCCAGCAGTGATAGAGGACAGGGGAAAGATACGCAGTATTTT. The full variable domain, with the rest looked up from reference TRBV2 and TRBJ2-3, is EPEVTQTPSHQVTQMGQEVILRCVPISNHLYFYWYRQILGQKVEFLVSFYNNEISEKSEIFDDQFSVERPDGSNFTLKIRSTKLEDSAMYFCASSDRGQGKDTQYFGPGTRLTVL.

V is TRBV30 and J is TRBJ2-7; possible D gene TRBD2, 6 bases. Germline-derived CDR1 and CDR2 are GTSNPN and SVGIG (reference sequence). V lost 0 bases, J lost 9 bases, and 15 bases lay in between. This CDR3 contains 13 residues. The CDR3 spells CAWSVGIAAMQYF. DNA for the CDR3: TGTGCCTGGAGTGTCGGGATAGCGGCAATGCAGTACTTC.

This chain joins TRBV19 and TRBJ2-3, with TRBD2 matching 10 bases. The CDR3 consists of 18 residues. Germline values: CDR1 LNHDA, CDR2 SQIVND (reference sequence). V dropped 0 bases and J dropped 6; count of bases not matched to a gene: 12. The CDR3 loop is CASSIDGDLAGDSDTQYF. The CDR3, as DNA: TGTGCCAGTAGTATAGATGGGGATCTAGCGGGGGATTCGGATACGCAGTATTTT.

The chain joins TRBV19 to TRBJ1-1; 7 positions match TRBD1. Germline CDR1 reads LNHDA; CDR2 reads SQIVND (reference sequence). This CDR3 is built from 13 residues. Losses at the gene ends were 4 bases for V and 1 base for J; bases not matched to a gene: 0. CDR3 in amino acids: CASSRQGNTEAFF. CDR3 DNA: TGTGCCAGTAGTAGACAGGGGAACACTGAAGCTTTCTTT.

The chain employs TRBV19 and TRBJ1-1, with TRBD1 matching over 7 bases. The CDR3 extends over 15 amino acids. J gave up 4 bases and V 1 base, and 6 bases lay outside the gene matches. The germline gives CDR1 LNHDA, CDR2 SQIVND (reference sequence). In DNA form, the CDR3 reads TGTGCCAGTAGTATAGCCCGGGCAGGGGGCACTGAAGCTTTCTTT. Protein: CASSIARAGGTEAFF.